The 6 T cell receptor beta chains given below trace back to one sample, sequenced in a study of blood T cell repertoires in COVID-19. Using immunoSEQ multiplex PCR, the repertoire was profiled, and TCRdb retains in-frame clones only, with some absent. The data show more than 85,000 clones, 91% seen once. The material sequenced was peripheral blood. The receptors originated from a man in his fifties or sixties with acute or convalescent COVID-19.

The chain couples TRBV6-5 to TRBJ1-2, with 7 bases lining up with TRBD1. Trimming at V came to 8 bases and at J to 7 bases, leaving 13 bases not matched to a gene. CDR3 size: 14 residues. Per the germline V gene, CDR1 is MNHEY and CDR2 is SVGAGI. The CDR3 loop reads CASGGTAADGGYTF. The CDR3 DNA reads as TGTGCCAGCGGGGGGACAGCCGCCGATGGTGGCTACACCTTC.

The V and J genes are TRBV18 and TRBJ2-3; 10 positions match TRBD2. The junction had 8 bases not matched to a gene; V was cut back by 3 bases and J by 2 bases. The CDR3 loop spans 17 amino acids. From germline, CDR1 is KGHSH and CDR2 LQKENI. The CDR3, as DNA: TGTGCCAGCTCACCGAGACTAGCGGGCCTGGCCACAGATACGCAGTATTTT. Translation: CASSPRLAGLATDTQYF.

This chain's CDR3 is CASSSKGGARTYGYTF. The CDR3 coding sequence is TGCGCCAGCAGTTCGAAGGGAGGGGCGCGAACCTATGGCTACACCTTC. This chain connects TRBV10-1 to TRBJ1-2, with TRBD1 as a possible D gene (5 bases). The CDR3 length is 16 residues. With 5 bases removed from V and 4 bases from J, the gap between germline ends came to 20 bases. Germline V gene data show CDR1 as WNHNN and CDR2 as SYGVQD (reference sequence).

The rearrangement uses TRBV2 and TRBJ1-5, with TRBD1 matching 7 bases. The CDR3 contains 15 residues. The germline gives CDR1 SNHLY, CDR2 FYNNEI. Losses at the gene ends were 2 bases for V and 3 bases for J; bases not matched to a gene: 4. CDR3 in DNA: TGTGCCAGCAGTGAAAGGACAGGTATCAATCAGCCCCAGCATTTT. Translating it yields CASSERTGINQPQHF.

This rearrangement joins TRBV7-9 to TRBJ2-5, with a possible D match to TRBD2 (6 bases). Looked up from germline, CDR1 is SEHNR and CDR2 is FQNEAQ (reference sequence). V lost 5 bases to trimming and J lost 4 bases, with 17 bases between them. This CDR3 is built from 15 residues. In DNA form, the CDR3 reads TGTGCCAGCAGCATAGACAGCGGGCGGGGAGAGACCCAGTACTTC. As protein: CASSIDSGRGETQYF.

The chain joins TRBV20-1 to TRBJ2-5; D gene unclear. Germline CDR1 reads DFQATT; CDR2 reads SNEGSKA (reference sequence). The CDR3 spans 11 residues. V lost 2 bases and J lost 4, with 5 bases in between. CDR3 coding DNA: TGCAGTGCTAGAAACAGAGAGACCCAGTACTTC. This gives the protein CSARNRETQYF.